This T cell receptor beta chain was profiled in a study of HIV-infected patients and healthy controls. cDNA was made from around 0.45 ug RNA using alpha and beta constant primers. Separate chain-specific third strand synthesis with multiplexing indices produced the alpha and beta libraries. From the 5' RACE reads, TCRdb called clonotypes with MiXCR, one entry per CDR3 protein. In the table there are about 19,000 distinct CDR3 sequences, about 8.3% of which are singletons. Many counts were recorded for this clonotype. Antigen: not known. V lost 7 bases and J 0 bases, leaving 10 bases between the germline ends. This CDR3 spans 14 amino acids. Study outcomes and limitations: Significantly higher mean Gini indices appeared in HIV-infected repertoires, possibly reflecting oligoclonality. Donor HLA types were not determined in the study. Size-matched repertoire data failed to replicate the apparent Gini index recovery after therapy in HIV-infected patients.

All unsorted peripheral T cells were captured because whole blood was used without fractionation. The chain joins TRBV12-3 or TRBV12-4 to TRBJ1-3; D remains ambiguous. The TCR sequence derives from an adult in good health. The specimen sequenced was blood. In DNA form, the CDR3 reads TGTGCCAGCACACCAGTTAGCTCTGGAAACACCATATATTTT. This sequence encodes CASTPVSSGNTIYF.